The next 13 T cell receptor beta chains were all read from a single sample in a study of T cells after posttransplantation cyclophosphamide. Busulfan-fludarabine conditioning, marrow transplant, and cyclophosphamide on days +3 and +4 were administered. Libraries were prepared by immunoSEQ multiplex PCR; TCRdb keeps only in-frame clonotypes and omits some of them. The sample shows some 13,000 clones, none of them appearing just once. The source material was PBMCs, sampled after allogeneic stem cell transplant with posttransplant cyclophosphamide. The receptor set was obtained from a female patient between 40 and 55 years old who received an allogeneic stem cell transplant from a related donor, was CMV-positive, and had acute GVHD only. Some T cells may have come from the graft donor.

This clone came up many times. The chain carries TRBV6-5 and TRBJ1-2; D unclear. The germline V and J ends were trimmed by 8 bases and 0 bases, with 10 bases remaining between them. The CDR3 is 13 amino acids. Germline V CDR1 and CDR2: MNHEY, SVGAGI. In DNA form, the CDR3 reads TGTGCCAGCGGAGGCGCAGCTAACTATGGCTACACCTTC. Protein: CASGGAANYGYTF.

This clone showed up just a few times. The V gene is TRBV27, the J gene TRBJ2-7; 15 positions match TRBD2. Germline trimming cut 5 bases from V and 4 bases from J; bases unmatched to any gene: 6. Germline CDR1 reads MNHEY; CDR2 reads SMNVEV (reference sequence). There are 16 residues in the CDR3. CDR3 bases: TGTGCCAGCAGTGGACTAGCGGGGGGGCTTTCGTACGAGCAGTACTTC. Translating it yields CASSGLAGGLSYEQYF.

Ten or more counts support this clone. V is TRBV4-2 and J is TRBJ2-2, with 10 bases lining up with TRBD2. The germline V gene encodes CDR1 LGHNA and CDR2 YNFKEQ. The CDR3 contains 15 residues. Trimming at V came to 2 bases and at J to 11 bases, leaving 8 bases not matched to a gene. CDR3 sequence: CASSQTSGTGGELFF. The CDR3 DNA reads TGTGCCAGCAGCCAAACTAGCGGGACCGGCGGAGAGCTGTTTTTT.

This clone has at least ten counts. The J gene is TRBJ2-7, the V gene TRBV11-3; D uncertain. Per the germline V gene, CDR1 is SGHNT and CDR2 is YENEEA. The CDR3 length is 13 residues. V shed 3 bases and J shed 1 base, with 7 bases lying between them. CDR3 in DNA: TGTGCCAGCAGCTTGGCTAGGTCCTACGAGCAGTACTTC. Translating it yields CASSLARSYEQYF.

The table lists this clone with many counts. The V gene is TRBV21-1, the J gene TRBJ1-1. TRBV21-1 is given as a pseudogene. This CDR3 is built from 14 residues. The CDR3 sequence is CASSKGRWNTEAFF. The CDR3 DNA reads as TGTGCCAGCAGCAAAGGGCGGTGGAACACTGAAGCTTTCTTT.

There are many counts of this clone. This rearrangement joins TRBV5-3 to TRBJ2-2, with TRBD2 identical over 11 bases. TRBV5-3 is labeled an ORF, and its function is uncertain. This CDR3 has 15 residues. The junction had 0 bases not matched to a gene; V was cut back by 1 base and J by 4 bases. The CDR3 DNA follows: TGTGCCAGAAGCTTGACTAGCGGGAGCACCGGGGAGCTGTTTTTT. This translates into CARSLTSGSTGELFF.

This clone was counted ten times or more. DNA for the CDR3: TGTGCCAGCTCACCCTTTGGACAGTCCTACGAGCAGTACTTC. It is translated as CASSPFGQSYEQYF. The chain joins TRBV18 to TRBJ2-7, with D perhaps matching TRBD1 (6 bases). The V gene lost 3 bases and the J gene lost 1 base, with 10 bases spanning the gap. Looked up from germline, CDR1 is KGHSH and CDR2 is LQKENI. The CDR3 runs 14 residues.

This clone has ten or more counts. This chain connects TRBV25-1 to TRBJ1-3; D is possibly TRBD1 (5 bases). Germline values: CDR1 MGHDK, CDR2 SYGVNS. This CDR3 region has 13 residues. The V and J ends lost 4 bases and 4 bases respectively, with 8 bases between them. The CDR3 DNA is TGTGCCAGCAGTGGACCAGGGGGAAACACCATATATTTT. Amino acids: CASSGPGGNTIYF.

This clone was seen at least ten times. V usage is TRBV7-9 and J usage is TRBJ2-1; TRBD2 matches at 10 bases. The V gene end was trimmed by 1 base and the J gene end by 7 bases; junction bases not matched to a gene: 10. The CDR3 is 17 amino acids. Germline lookup yields CDR1 SEHNR and CDR2 FQNEAQ (reference sequence). Written as DNA, the CDR3 is TGTGCCAGCAGCTTAGTGGCTAGCGGGAGTAGAGGAAATGAGCAGTTCTTC. Translation gives CASSLVASGSRGNEQFF.

This clone was counted at least ten times. This chain joins TRBV7-3 and TRBJ2-2, with a possible D match to TRBD1 (5 bases). CDR3 length: 14 residues. The germline CDR1 and CDR2 sequences are SGHTA and FQGTGA. V was trimmed by 5 bases and J by 7 bases, leaving 14 bases between them. Written as DNA, the CDR3 is TGTGCCAGCAGCCCCAGGGAACTCGTCGGGGAGCTGTTTTTT. Translating it yields CASSPRELVGELFF. Together with reference TRBV7-3 and TRBJ2-2, the CDR3 gives the full variable domain: GAGVSQTPSNKVTEKGKYVELRCDPISGHTALYWYRQSLGQGPEFLIYFQGTGAADDSGLPNDRFFAVRPEGSVSTLKIQRTERGDSAVYLCASSPRELVGELFFGEGSRLTVL.

This clone showed up many times. This chain uses TRBV6-5 with TRBJ1-2, with D possibly matching TRBD1 (6 bases). The CDR3 totals 14 residues. V was cut by 5 bases and J by 7 bases, with 17 bases left in between. Germline V gene data show CDR1 as MNHEY and CDR2 as SVGAGI. The DNA of the CDR3 is TGTGCCAGCAGTCTATCAGGGGACCACGGTGGCTACACCTTC. Encoded protein: CASSLSGDHGGYTF.

This clone has ten or more counts. The CDR3 DNA reads TGTGCCATCAGTGAGACCGGGACTAGCGGGGCACTGGGGACCGGGGAGCTGTTTTTT. Translating it yields CAISETGTSGALGTGELFF. The gene calls are TRBV10-3 and TRBJ2-2, with 13 bases identical to TRBD2. This CDR3 spans 19 amino acids. The V gene end was trimmed by 2 bases and the J gene end by 5 bases; junction bases not matched to a gene: 11. Germline loops: CDR1 ENHRY, CDR2 SYGVKD.

This clone has ten or more counts. The J gene is TRBJ1-6, the V gene TRBV9; D is uncertain. This CDR3 has 15 residues. CDR1 and CDR2 from the germline V gene are SGDLS and YYNGEE. V gave up 0 bases and J gave up 3 bases, with 7 bases separating them. CDR3 DNA: TGTGCCAGCAGCGTAGGTAGCTTCTATAATTCACCCCTCCACTTT. It is translated as CASSVGSFYNSPLHF. The variable domain in full, completed from reference TRBV9 and TRBJ1-6, reads DSGVTQTPKHLITATGQRVTLRCSPRSGDLSVYWYQQSLDQGLQFLIQYYNGEERAKGNILERFSAQQFPDLHSELNLSSLELGDSALYFCASSVGSFYNSPLHFGNGTRLTVT.